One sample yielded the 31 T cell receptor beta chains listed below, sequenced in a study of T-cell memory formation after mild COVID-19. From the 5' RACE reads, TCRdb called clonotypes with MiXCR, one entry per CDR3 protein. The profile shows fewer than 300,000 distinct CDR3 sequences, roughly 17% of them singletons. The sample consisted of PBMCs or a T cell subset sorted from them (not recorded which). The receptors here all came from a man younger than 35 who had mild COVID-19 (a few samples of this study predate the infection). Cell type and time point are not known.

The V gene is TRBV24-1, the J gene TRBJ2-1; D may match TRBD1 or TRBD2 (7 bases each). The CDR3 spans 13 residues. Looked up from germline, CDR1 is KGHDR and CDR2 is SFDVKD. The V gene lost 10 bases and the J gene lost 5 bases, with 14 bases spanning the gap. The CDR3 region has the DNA TGTGCCACGGGCAGGGGGGGGGACAATGAGCAGTTCTTC. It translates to CATGRGGDNEQFF.

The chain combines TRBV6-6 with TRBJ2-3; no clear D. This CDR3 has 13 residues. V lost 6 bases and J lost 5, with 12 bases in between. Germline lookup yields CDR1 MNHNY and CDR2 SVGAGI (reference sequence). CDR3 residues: CASSPSSVDTQYF. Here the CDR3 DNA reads TGTGCCAGCAGCCCAAGCTCAGTAGATACGCAGTATTTT.

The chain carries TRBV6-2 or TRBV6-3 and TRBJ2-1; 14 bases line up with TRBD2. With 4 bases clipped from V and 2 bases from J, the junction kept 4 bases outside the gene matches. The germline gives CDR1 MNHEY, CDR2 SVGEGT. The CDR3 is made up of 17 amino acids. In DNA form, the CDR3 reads TGTGCCAGCAGTTCCCCGACTAGCGGGGGGGCCTACAATGAGCAGTTCTTC. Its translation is CASSSPTSGGAYNEQFF.

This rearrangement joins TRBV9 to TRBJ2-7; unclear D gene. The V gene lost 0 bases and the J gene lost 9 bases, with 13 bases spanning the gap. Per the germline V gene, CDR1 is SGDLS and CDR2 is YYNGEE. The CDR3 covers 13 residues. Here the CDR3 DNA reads TGTGCCAGCAGCGTAGAACCAGAGGCTCGGCAGTACGTC. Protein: CASSVEPEARQYV.

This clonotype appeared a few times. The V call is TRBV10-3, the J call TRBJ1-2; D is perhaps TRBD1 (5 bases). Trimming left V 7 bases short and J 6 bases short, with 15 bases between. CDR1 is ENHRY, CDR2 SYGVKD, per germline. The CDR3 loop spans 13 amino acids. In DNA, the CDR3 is TGTGCCATCATGACCTCGGGGGTCGATGGCTACACCTTC. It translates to CAIMTSGVDGYTF.

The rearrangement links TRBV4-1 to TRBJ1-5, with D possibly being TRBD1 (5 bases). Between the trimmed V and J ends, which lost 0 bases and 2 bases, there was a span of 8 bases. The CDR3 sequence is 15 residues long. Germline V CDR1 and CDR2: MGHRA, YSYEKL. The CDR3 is CASSQDGGGNQPQHF. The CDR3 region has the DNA TGCGCCAGCAGCCAAGATGGGGGGGGCAATCAGCCCCAGCATTTT.

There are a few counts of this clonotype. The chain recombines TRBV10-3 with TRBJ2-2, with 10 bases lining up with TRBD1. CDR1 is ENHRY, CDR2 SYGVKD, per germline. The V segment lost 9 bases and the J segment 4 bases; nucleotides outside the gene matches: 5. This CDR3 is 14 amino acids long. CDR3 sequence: CAISDRGPTGELFF. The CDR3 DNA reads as TGTGCCATTTCAGACAGGGGGCCCACCGGGGAGCTGTTTTTT.

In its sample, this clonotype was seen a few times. DNA for the CDR3: TGTGCCATCAGTTGGACAGGGGGTTCTACTAGCACAGATACGCAGTATTTT. Protein product: CAISWTGGSTSTDTQYF. V is TRBV10-3 and J is TRBJ2-3; 10 bases agree with TRBD1. V lost 5 bases and J lost 0; bases outside the gene matches: 8. Looked up from germline, CDR1 is ENHRY and CDR2 is SYGVKD. The CDR3 loop spans 17 amino acids.

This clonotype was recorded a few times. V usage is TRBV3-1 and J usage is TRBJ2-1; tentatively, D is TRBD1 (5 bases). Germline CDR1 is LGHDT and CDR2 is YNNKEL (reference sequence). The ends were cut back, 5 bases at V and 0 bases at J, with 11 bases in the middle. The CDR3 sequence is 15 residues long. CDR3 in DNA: TGTGCCAGCAGCTATGGACACCTCTCCTACAATGAGCAGTTCTTC. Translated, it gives CASSYGHLSYNEQFF.

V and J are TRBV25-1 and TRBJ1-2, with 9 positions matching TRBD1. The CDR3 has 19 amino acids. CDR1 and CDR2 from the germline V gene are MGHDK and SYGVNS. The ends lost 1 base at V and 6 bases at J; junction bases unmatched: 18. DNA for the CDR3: TGTGCCAGCAGTGAATTAGGAAACGTTGGACAGGGGCTTGGGGATGGCTACACCTTC. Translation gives CASSELGNVGQGLGDGYTF.

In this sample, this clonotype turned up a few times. The CDR3 bases are TGCGCCAGCAGCCAAGAAAGTGAGAACGCGTGGAATTCACCCCTCCACTTT. Translating gives CASSQESENAWNSPLHF. The rearrangement uses TRBV4-1 and TRBJ1-6; D is unresolved. This CDR3 contains 17 residues. The ends were cut back, 0 bases at V and 7 bases at J, with 16 bases in the middle. Germline V gives CDR1 MGHRA, CDR2 YSYEKL.

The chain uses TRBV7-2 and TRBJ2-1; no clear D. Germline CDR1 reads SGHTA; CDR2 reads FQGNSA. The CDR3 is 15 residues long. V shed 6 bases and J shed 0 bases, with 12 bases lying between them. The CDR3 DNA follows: TGTGCCAGCAGTACCGATGTAAGCTCCTACAATGAGCAGTTCTTC. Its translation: CASSTDVSSYNEQFF.

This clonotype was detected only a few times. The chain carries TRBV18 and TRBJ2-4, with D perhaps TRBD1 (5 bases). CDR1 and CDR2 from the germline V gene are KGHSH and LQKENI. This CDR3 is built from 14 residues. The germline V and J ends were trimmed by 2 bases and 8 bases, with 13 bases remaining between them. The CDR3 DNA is TGTGCCAGCTCACCATTCACAGGTCGGGACATTCAGTACTTC. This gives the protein CASSPFTGRDIQYF. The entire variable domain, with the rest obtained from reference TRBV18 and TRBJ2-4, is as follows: NAGVMQNPRHLVRRRGQEARLRCSPMKGHSHVYWYRQLPEEGLKFMVYLQKENIIDESGMPKERFSAEFPKEGPSILRIQQVVRGDSAAYFCASSPFTGRDIQYFGAGTRLSVL.

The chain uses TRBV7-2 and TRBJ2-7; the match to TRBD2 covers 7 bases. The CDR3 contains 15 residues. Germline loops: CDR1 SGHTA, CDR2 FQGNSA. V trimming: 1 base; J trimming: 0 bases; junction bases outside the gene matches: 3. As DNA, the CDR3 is TGTGCCAGCAGCTTAGACGGGGGGACCTCCTACGAGCAGTACTTC. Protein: CASSLDGGTSYEQYF.

The DNA of the CDR3 is TGCGCCAGCAGCGACAAAAACAGGGGAGGTGGCTACACCTTC. Protein product: CASSDKNRGGGYTF. This rearrangement joins TRBV5-1 to TRBJ1-2; 7 positions match TRBD1. The V gene's germline CDR1 is SGHRS and CDR2 YFSETQ. The J segment lost 7 bases and the V segment lost 4 bases, leaving 10 bases of the junction unmatched. The CDR3 consists of 14 residues.

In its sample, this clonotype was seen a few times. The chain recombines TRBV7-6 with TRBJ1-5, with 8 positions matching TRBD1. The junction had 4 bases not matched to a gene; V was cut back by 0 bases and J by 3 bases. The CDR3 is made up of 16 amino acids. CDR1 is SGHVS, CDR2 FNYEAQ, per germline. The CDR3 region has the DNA TGTGCCAGCAGCTTAGCGCGGGGACAGGACAATCAGCCCCAGCATTTT. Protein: CASSLARGQDNQPQHF.

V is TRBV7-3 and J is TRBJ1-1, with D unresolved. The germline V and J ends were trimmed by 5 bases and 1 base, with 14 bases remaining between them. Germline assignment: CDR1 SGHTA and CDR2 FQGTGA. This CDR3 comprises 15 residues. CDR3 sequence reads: CASSIDVGRNTEAFF. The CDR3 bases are TGTGCCAGCAGCATCGATGTCGGCAGGAACACTGAAGCTTTCTTT.

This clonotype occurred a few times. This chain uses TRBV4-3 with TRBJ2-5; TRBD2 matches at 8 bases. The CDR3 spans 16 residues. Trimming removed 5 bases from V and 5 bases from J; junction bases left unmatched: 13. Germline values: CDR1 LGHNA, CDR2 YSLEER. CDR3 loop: CASSSRPTTGGETQYF. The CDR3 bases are TGCGCCAGCAGCTCTCGCCCCACGACGGGAGGGGAGACCCAGTACTTC.

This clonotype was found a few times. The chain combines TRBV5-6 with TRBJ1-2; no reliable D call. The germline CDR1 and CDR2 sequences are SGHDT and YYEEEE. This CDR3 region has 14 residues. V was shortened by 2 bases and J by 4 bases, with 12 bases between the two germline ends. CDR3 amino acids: CASSLAGPTYGYTF. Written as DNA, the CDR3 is TGTGCCAGCAGCTTAGCAGGACCGACCTATGGCTACACCTTC.

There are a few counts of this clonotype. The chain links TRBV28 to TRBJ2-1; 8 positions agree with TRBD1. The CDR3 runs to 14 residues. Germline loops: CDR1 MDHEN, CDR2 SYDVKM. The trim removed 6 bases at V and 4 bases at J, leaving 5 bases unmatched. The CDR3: CASRVGQGYNEQFF. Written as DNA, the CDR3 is TGTGCCAGCAGGGTAGGACAGGGTTACAATGAGCAGTTCTTC.

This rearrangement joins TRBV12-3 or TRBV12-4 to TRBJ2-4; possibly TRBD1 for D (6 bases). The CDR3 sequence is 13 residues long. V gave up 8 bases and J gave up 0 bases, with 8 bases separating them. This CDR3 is CASRTAAKNIQYF. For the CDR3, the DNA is TGTGCCAGCCGGACAGCAGCCAAAAACATTCAGTACTTC.

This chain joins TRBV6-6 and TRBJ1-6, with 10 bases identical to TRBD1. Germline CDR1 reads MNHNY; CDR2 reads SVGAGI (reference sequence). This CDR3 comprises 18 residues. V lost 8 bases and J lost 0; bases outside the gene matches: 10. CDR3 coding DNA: TGTGCCAGCTTTCCGGGACAGGGGATTATCTCCTATAATTCACCCCTCCACTTT. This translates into CASFPGQGIISYNSPLHF.

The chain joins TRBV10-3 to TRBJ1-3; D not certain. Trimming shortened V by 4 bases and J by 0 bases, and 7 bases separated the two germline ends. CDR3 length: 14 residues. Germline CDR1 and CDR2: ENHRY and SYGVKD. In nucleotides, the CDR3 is TGTGCCATCAGTGGCCAGGTCTCTGGAAACACCATATATTTT. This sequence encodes CAISGQVSGNTIYF.

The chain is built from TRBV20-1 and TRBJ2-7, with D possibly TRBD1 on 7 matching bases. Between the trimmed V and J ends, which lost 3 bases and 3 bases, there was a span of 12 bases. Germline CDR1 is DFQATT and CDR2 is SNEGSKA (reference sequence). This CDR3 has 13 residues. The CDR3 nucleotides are TGCAGTGCTAGCTCCAGGGGGGTCTACGAGCAGTACTTC. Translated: CSASSRGVYEQYF.

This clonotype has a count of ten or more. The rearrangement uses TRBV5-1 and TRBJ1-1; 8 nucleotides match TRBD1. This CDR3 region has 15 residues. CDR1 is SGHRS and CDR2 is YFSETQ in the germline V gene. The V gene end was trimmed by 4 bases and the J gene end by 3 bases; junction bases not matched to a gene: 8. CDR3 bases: TGCGCCAGCAGCATGGACAGGGCGAGGGACACTGAAGCTTTCTTT. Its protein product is CASSMDRARDTEAFF. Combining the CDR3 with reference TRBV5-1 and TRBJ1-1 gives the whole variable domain KAGVTQTPRYLIKTRGQQVTLSCSPISGHRSVSWYQQTPGQGLQFLFEYFSETQRNKGNFPGRFSGRQFSNSRSEMNVSTLELGDSALYLCASSMDRARDTEAFFGQGTRLTVV.

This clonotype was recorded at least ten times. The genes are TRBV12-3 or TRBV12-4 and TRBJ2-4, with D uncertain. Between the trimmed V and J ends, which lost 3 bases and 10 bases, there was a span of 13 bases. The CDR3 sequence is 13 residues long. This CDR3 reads CASSLPLVAIQYF. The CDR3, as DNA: TGTGCCAGCAGTTTGCCTTTGGTAGCTATTCAGTACTTC.

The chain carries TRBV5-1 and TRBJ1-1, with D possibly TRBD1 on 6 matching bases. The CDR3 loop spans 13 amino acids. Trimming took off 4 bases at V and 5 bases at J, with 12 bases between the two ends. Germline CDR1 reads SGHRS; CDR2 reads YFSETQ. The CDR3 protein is CASSPDRLTEAFF. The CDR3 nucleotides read TGCGCCAGCAGCCCCGACAGGCTAACTGAAGCTTTCTTT.

CDR3 DNA: TGCGCCAGCAGCCAAGATTTGTTTGGCTACACCTTC. Protein sequence: CASSQDLFGYTF. The J gene is TRBJ1-2, the V gene TRBV4-1; no reliable D call. V lost 0 bases and J lost 7, with 6 bases in between. The CDR3 consists of 12 residues. Looked up from germline, CDR1 is MGHRA and CDR2 is YSYEKL.

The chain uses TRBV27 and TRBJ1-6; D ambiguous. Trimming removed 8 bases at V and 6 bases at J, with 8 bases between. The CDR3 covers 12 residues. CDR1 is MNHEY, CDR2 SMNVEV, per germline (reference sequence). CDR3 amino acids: CASQEGNSPLHF. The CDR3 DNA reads TGTGCCAGCCAGGAGGGTAATTCACCCCTCCACTTT.

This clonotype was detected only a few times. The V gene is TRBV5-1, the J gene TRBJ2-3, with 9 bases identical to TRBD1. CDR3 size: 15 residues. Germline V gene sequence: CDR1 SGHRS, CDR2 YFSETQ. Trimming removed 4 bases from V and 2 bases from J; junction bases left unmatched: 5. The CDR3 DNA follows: TGCGCCAGCAGCCGCGACAGGGGGGACACAGATACGCAGTATTTT. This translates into CASSRDRGDTDTQYF.

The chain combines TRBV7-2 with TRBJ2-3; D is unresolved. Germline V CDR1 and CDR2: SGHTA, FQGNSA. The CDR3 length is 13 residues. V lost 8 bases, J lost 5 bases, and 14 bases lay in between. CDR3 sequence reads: CASATIQRDTQYF. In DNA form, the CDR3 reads TGTGCCAGCGCCACCATTCAGCGAGATACGCAGTATTTT. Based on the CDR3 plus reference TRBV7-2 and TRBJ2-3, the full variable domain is GAGVSQSPSNKVTEKGKDVELRCDPISGHTALYWYRQSLGQGLEFLIYFQGNSAPDKSGLPSDRFSAERTGGSVSTLTIQRTQQEDSAVYLCASATIQRDTQYFGPGTRLTVL.